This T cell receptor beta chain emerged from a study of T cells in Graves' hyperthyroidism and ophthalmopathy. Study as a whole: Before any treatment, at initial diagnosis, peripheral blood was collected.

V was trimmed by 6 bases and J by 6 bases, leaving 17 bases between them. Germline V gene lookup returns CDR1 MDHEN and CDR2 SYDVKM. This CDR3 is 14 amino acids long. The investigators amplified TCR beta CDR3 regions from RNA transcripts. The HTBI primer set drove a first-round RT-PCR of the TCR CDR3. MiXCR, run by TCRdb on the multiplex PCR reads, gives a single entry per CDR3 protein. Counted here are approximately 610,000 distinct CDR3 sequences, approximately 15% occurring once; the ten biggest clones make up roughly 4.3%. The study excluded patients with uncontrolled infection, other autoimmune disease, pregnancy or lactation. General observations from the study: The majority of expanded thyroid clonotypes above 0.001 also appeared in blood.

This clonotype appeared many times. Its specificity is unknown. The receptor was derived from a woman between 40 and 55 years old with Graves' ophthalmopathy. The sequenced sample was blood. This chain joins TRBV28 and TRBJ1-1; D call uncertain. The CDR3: CASSKRPGGAEAFF. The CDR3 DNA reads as TGTGCCAGCAGCAAAAGACCGGGTGGCGCTGAAGCTTTCTTT. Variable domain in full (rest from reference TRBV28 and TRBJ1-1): DVKVTQSSRYLVKRTGEKVFLECVQDMDHENMFWYRQDPGLGLRLIYFSYDVKMKEKGDIPEGYSVSREKKERFSLILESASTNQTSMYLCASSKRPGGAEAFFGQGTRLTVV.